A selection of T cell receptor beta chains follows, all from one sample in a study of radiotherapy plus CTLA-4 blockade in lung cancer. Libraries were prepared by immunoSEQ multiplex PCR; TCRdb keeps only in-frame clonotypes and omits some of them. The sample holds about 90,000 clones, about 83% seen once. The sequenced sample was peripheral blood, obtained from a patient treated with radiotherapy plus ipilimumab. These receptors originate from a human donor with non-small cell lung cancer that progressed on radiotherapy plus ipilimumab. The conserved cysteine and the conserved F or W are not part of the CDR3 here.

>TRBJ1-5|TRBV7-8
ASSPTGAVNQPQH
>TRBJ2-2|TRBV2
ASSVSQGATGELF
>TRBJ2-1|TRBV5-1
ASSLGRRGSSYNEQF
>TRBJ1-2|TRBV19
ASRSGEPDYGYT
>TRBJ2-1|TRBV4-3
ASSQGSAGGPYNEQF
>TRBJ1-2|TRBV4-1
ASSQTSGTGRSNYGYT
>TRBJ1-1|TRBV6-1
ASRSEGGAATEAF
>TRBJ2-7|TRBV5-1
ASSPRGLAYEQY
>TRBJ1-1|TRBV15
ATSRYGVGNTEAF
>TRBJ2-3|TRBV28
ASSLYLTDTQY
>TRBJ2-3|TRBV11-3
ASSLLPGEGADTQY
>TRBJ1-2|TRBV5-4
ASSGQGPSYGYT
>TRBJ2-1|TRBV7-3
ASSTGGNEQF
>TRBJ1-1|TRBV5-6
ASSLSGRLNTEAF
>TRBJ1-1|TRBV5-1
ASSSEGLNTEAF
>TRBJ2-5|TRBV11-3
ASSHEETQY
>TRBJ2-1|TRBV20-1
SAKGTLGQF
>TRBJ1-1|TRBV9
ASSPRGGANTEAF
>TRBJ2-5|TRBV2
ASTRGTRKETQY
>TRBJ2-7|TRBV6-1
ASRSSGGHYEQY
>TRBJ2-7|TRBV9
ASSPDGAYEQY
>TRBJ1-2|TRBV29-1
SVEADSSNYGYT
>TRBJ1-3|TRBV5-1
ASSTQGAENTIY
>TRBJ2-1|TRBV30
AWSAPALAGKQF
>TRBJ2-7|TRBV25-1
ASSETRTGFERY
>TRBJ2-6|TRBV5-6
ASTVSGANVLT
>TRBJ2-1|TRBV4-2
ASSRVVGTSGYNEQF
>TRBJ1-2|TRBV7-2
ASSSDGWNYGYT
>TRBJ1-1|TRBV6-1
ASSDVQNTEAF
>TRBJ2-3|TRBV5-1
ASSLGTVGDTQY
>TRBJ1-1|TRBV6-6
ASSQGSGNTEAF
>TRBJ2-1|TRBV4-2
ASSPSAGGSYNEQF
>TRBJ1-2|TRBV10-3
AIKGMGGLGGYT
>TRBJ1-5|TRBV2
ASSPRARNNQPQH
>TRBJ2-1|TRBV16
ASSPRGAEQF
>TRBJ2-3|TRBV9
ASSVGPGTTQDTQY
>TRBJ1-5|TRBV28
ASSLSGLRAQH
>TRBJ1-1|TRBV11-2
ASSFRPFLAGGGTEAF
>TRBJ2-5|TRBV7-3
ASSPDRQETQY
>TRBJ2-3|TRBV9
ASSVAGLAGGVDTQY
>TRBJ2-2|TRBV2
ASRPRDAFTGELF
>TRBJ2-1|TRBV7-2
ASSGRNRGGNEQF
>TRBJ2-6|TRBV5-1
ASSLANSGANVLT
>TRBJ2-3|TRBV27
ATRGWDVDTQY
>TRBJ1-6|TRBV7-9
ASSFGAAASLYNSPLH
>TRBJ1-1|TRBV6-5
ASSYFRVETEAF
>TRBJ2-1|TRBV20-1
RVGGYNEQF
>TRBJ2-7|TRBV5-1
ASRFTVDTGAEQY
>TRBJ1-1|TRBV4-1
ASSPRTGVEAF
>TRBJ1-2|TRBV28
ASRGFSYGYT
>TRBJ1-5|TRBV27
ASSLWGRGDQPQH
>TRBJ1-1|TRBV4-3
ASSQVPGGNTEAF
>TRBJ2-7|TRBV6-1
ASRSGTAYEQY
>TRBJ2-7|TRBV7-3
ASSPGGGSSYEQY
>TRBJ2-3|TRBV2
ASNTPTGGRTDTQY
>TRBJ1-5|TRBV6-1
ASSAGWGNQPQH